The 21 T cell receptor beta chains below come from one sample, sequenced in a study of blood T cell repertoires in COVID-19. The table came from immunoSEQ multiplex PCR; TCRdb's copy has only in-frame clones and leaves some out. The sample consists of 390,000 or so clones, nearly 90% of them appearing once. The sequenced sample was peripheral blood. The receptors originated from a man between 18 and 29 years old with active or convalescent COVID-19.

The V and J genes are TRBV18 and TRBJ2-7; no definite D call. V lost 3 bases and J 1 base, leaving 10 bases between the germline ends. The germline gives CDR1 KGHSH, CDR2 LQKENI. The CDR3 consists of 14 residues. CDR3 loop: CASSPPSESYEQYF. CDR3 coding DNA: TGTGCCAGCTCACCCCCGTCCGAGTCCTACGAGCAGTACTTC. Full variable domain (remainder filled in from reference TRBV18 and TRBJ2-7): NAGVMQNPRHLVRRRGQEARLRCSPMKGHSHVYWYRQLPEEGLKFMVYLQKENIIDESGMPKERFSAEFPKEGPSILRIQQVVRGDSAAYFCASSPPSESYEQYFGPGTRLTVT.

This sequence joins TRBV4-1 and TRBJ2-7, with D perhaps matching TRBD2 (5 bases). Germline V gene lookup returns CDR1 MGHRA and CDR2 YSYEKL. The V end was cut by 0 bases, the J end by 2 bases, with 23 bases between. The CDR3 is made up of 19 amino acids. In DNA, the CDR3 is TGCGCCAGCAGCCAAGACCCCCTCGGGGTTAGTAGCCCTCCCTACGAGCAGTACTTC. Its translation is CASSQDPLGVSSPPYEQYF.

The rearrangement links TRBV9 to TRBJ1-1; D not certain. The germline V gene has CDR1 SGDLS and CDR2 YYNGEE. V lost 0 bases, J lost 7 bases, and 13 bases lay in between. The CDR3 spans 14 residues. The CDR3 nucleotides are TGTGCCAGCAGCGTAGCCGGGAGGTTTAGTGAAGCTTTCTTT. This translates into CASSVAGRFSEAFF.

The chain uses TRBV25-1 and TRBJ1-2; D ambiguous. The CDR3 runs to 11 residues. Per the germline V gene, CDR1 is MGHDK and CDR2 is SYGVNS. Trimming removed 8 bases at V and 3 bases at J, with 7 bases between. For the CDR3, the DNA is TGTGCCAGCCAGAATTACTATGGCTACACCTTC. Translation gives CASQNYYGYTF.

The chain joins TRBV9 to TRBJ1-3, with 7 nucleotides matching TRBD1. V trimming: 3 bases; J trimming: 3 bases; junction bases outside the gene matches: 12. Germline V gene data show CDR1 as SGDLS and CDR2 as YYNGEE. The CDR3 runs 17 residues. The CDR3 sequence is CASSAEPPAGGGNTIYF. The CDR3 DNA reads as TGTGCCAGCAGCGCAGAGCCCCCCGCAGGGGGTGGAAACACCATATATTTT.

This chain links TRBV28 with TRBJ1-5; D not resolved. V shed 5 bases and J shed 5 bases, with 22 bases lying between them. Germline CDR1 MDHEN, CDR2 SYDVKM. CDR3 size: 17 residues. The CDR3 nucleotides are TGTGCCAGCAGTCCGACTCGGGTGGGTTACCTCCATCAGCCCCAGCATTTT. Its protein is CASSPTRVGYLHQPQHF.

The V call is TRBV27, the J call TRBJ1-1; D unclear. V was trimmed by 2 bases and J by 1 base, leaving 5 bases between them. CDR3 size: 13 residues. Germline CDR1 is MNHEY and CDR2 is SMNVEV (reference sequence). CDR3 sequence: CASSLRENTEAFF. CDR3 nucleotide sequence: TGTGCCAGCAGTTTACGGGAGAACACTGAAGCTTTCTTT.

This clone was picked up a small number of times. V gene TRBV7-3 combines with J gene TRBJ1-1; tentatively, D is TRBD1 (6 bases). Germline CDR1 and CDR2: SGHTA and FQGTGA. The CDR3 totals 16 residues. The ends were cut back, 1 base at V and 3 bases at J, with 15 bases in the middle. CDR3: CASSLSSGDTDTEAFF. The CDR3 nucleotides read TGTGCCAGCAGCTTAAGCTCAGGGGATACGGACACTGAAGCTTTCTTT.

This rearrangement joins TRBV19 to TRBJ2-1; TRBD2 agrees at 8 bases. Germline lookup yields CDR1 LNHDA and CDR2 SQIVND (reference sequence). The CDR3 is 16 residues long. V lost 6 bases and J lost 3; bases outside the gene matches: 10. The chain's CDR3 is CASSPWSGRVYNEQFF. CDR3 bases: TGTGCCAGTAGCCCTTGGAGCGGGAGAGTCTACAATGAGCAGTTCTTC.

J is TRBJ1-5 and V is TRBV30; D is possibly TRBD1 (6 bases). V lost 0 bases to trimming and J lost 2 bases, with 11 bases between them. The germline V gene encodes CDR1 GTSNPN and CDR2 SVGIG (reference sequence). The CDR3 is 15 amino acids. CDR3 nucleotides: TGTGCCTGGAGTGTACCCTGGACAGGCAATCAGCCCCAGCATTTT. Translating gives CAWSVPWTGNQPQHF.

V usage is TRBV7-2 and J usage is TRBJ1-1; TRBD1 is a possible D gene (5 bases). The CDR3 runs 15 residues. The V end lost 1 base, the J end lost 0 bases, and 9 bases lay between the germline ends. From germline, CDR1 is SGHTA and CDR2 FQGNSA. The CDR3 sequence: CASSLVGGMNTEAFF. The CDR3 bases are TGTGCCAGCAGCTTAGTGGGGGGAATGAACACTGAAGCTTTCTTT.

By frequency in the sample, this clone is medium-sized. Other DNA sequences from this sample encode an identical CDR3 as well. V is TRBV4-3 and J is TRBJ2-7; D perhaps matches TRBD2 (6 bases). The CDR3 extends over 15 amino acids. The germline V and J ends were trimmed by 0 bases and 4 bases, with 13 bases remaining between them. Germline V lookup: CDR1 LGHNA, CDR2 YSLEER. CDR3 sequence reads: CASSQDIGTLYEQYF. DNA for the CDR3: TGCGCCAGCAGCCAAGATATCGGGACTCTTTACGAGCAGTACTTC.

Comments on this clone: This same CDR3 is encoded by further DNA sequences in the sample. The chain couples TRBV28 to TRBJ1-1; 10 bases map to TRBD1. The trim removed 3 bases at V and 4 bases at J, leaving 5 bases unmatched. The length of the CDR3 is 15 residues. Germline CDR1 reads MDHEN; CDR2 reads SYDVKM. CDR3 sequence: CASSFGDRGGTEAFF. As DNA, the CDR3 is TGTGCCAGCAGTTTCGGGGACAGGGGCGGCACTGAAGCTTTCTTT. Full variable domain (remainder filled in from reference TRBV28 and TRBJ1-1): DVKVTQSSRYLVKRTGEKVFLECVQDMDHENMFWYRQDPGLGLRLIYFSYDVKMKEKGDIPEGYSVSREKKERFSLILESASTNQTSMYLCASSFGDRGGTEAFFGQGTRLTVV.

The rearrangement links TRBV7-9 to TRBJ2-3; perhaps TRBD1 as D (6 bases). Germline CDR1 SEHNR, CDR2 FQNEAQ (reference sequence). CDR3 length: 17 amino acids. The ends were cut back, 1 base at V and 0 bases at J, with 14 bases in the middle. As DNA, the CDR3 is TGTGCCAGCAGCTTAGGCCTGGGACAACCAAGCACAGATACGCAGTATTTT. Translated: CASSLGLGQPSTDTQYF.

The CDR3 sequence: CASSGGQGAGERNEQFF. For the CDR3, the DNA is TGTGCCAGCAGTGGGGGACAGGGGGCAGGGGAGCGGAATGAGCAGTTCTTC. The gene calls are TRBV25-1 and TRBJ2-1; 12 nucleotides align to TRBD1. The CDR3 is 17 amino acids. J lost 7 bases, V lost 4 bases, and 11 bases had no gene match. Germline lookup yields CDR1 MGHDK and CDR2 SYGVNS. Full variable domain (remainder filled in from reference TRBV25-1 and TRBJ2-1): EADIYQTPRYLVIGTGKKITLECSQTMGHDKMYWYQQDPGMELHLIHYSYGVNSTEKGDLSSESTVSRIRTEHFPLTLESARPSHTSQYLCASSGGQGAGERNEQFFGPGTRLTVL.

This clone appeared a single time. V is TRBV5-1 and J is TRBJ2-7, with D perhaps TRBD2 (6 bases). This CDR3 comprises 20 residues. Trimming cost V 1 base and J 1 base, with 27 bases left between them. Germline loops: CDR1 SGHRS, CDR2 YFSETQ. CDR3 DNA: TGCGCCAGCAGCTTGAGCAGGGCTGCTAGCGATAATTATATGTCCTACGAGCAGTACTTC. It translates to CASSLSRAASDNYMSYEQYF. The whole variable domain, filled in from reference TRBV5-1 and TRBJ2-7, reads KAGVTQTPRYLIKTRGQQVTLSCSPISGHRSVSWYQQTPGQGLQFLFEYFSETQRNKGNFPGRFSGRQFSNSRSEMNVSTLELGDSALYLCASSLSRAASDNYMSYEQYFGPGTRLTVT.

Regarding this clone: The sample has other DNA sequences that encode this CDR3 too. The CDR3 sequence is CASISGYNEQFF. The CDR3 nucleotides are TGTGCCAGCATTAGCGGTTACAATGAGCAGTTCTTC. This chain uses TRBV7-9 with TRBJ2-1; a possible D gene is TRBD2 (6 bases). V lost 7 bases and J lost 4, with 8 bases in between. This CDR3 is 12 amino acids long. The germline V gene encodes CDR1 SEHNR and CDR2 FQNEAQ (reference sequence). Together with reference TRBV7-9 and TRBJ2-1, the CDR3 gives the full variable domain: DTGVSQNPRHKITKRGQNVTFRCDPISEHNRLYWYRQTLGQGPEFLTYFQNEAQLEKSRLLSDRFSAERPKGSFSTLEIQRTEQGDSAMYLCASISGYNEQFFGPGTRLTVL.

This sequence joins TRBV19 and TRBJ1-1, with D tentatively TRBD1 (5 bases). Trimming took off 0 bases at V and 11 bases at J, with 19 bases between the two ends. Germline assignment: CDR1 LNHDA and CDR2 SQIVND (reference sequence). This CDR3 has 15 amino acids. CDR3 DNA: TGTGCCAGTAGTATAGATGGGGCAGGACCACTGGAGGCTTTCTTT. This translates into CASSIDGAGPLEAFF.

CDR3 in amino acids: CASSIGIRGLNTEAFF. The DNA for the CDR3 is TGTGCCAGTAGTATCGGTATCCGAGGGTTGAACACTGAAGCTTTCTTT. The J gene is TRBJ1-1, the V gene TRBV19, with D uncertain. Looked up from germline, CDR1 is LNHDA and CDR2 is SQIVND (reference sequence). V was pared by 3 bases and J by 0 bases, with 14 bases between. The CDR3 length is 16 residues.

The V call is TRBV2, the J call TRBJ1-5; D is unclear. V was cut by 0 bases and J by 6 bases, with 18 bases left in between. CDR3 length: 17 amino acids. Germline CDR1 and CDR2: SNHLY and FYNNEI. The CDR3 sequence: CASSEALLAGSFQPQHF. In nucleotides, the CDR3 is TGTGCCAGCAGTGAAGCGCTTCTGGCAGGTTCGTTTCAGCCCCAGCATTTT. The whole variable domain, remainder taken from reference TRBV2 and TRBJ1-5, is EPEVTQTPSHQVTQMGQEVILRCVPISNHLYFYWYRQILGQKVEFLVSFYNNEISEKSEIFDDQFSVERPDGSNFTLKIRSTKLEDSAMYFCASSEALLAGSFQPQHFGDGTRLSIL.

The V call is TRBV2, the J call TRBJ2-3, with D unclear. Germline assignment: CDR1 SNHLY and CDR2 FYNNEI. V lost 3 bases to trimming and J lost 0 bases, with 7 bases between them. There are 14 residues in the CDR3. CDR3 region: CASSDIMSTDTQYF. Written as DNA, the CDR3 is TGTGCCAGCAGTGATATTATGAGCACAGATACGCAGTATTTT.